The entry that follows covers one T cell receptor beta chain sequence. No antigen is known for it. The data belong to a study of cytomegalovirus exposure and HLA in healthy donors. This PCR relied on a set of 60 Vbeta primers and 13 Jbeta primers. Libraries were prepared by immunoSEQ multiplex PCR; TCRdb keeps only in-frame clonotypes and omits some of them. Of some 200,000 clones detected, 70% to 80% appear once; the ten largest clones hold roughly 1.5%. Study results and limitations: Roughly uniform sequencing depth across donors was assumed, possibly incorrectly.

CDR1 is SEHNR and CDR2 is FQNEAQ in the germline V gene (reference sequence). The CDR3 loop spans 12 amino acids. V dropped 5 bases and J dropped 0 bases, with 4 bases sitting between them. Source material: PBMCs. The clonotype was recovered from a girl between 5 and 17 years old in good health and CMV-seropositive. The chain employs TRBV7-9 and TRBJ1-2; D not resolved. CDR3 DNA: TGTGCCAGCAGCACACCTAACTATGGCTACACCTTC. It encodes CASSTPNYGYTF.